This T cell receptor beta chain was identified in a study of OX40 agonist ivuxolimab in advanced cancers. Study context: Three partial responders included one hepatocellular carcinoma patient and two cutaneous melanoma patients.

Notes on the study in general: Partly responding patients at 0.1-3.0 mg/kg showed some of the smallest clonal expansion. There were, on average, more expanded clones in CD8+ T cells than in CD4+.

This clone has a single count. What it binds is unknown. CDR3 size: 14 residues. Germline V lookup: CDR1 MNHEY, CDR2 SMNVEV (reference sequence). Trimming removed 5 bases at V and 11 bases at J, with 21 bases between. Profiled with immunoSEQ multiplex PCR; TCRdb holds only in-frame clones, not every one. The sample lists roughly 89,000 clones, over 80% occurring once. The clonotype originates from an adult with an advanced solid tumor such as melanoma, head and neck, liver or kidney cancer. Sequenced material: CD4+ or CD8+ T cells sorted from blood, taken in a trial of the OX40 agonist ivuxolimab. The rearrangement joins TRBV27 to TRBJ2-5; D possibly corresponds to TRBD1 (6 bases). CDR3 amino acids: CASSRQQGHREQYF. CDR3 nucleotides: TGTGCCAGCAGTCGACAACAGGGTCATAGGGAGCAGTACTTC.